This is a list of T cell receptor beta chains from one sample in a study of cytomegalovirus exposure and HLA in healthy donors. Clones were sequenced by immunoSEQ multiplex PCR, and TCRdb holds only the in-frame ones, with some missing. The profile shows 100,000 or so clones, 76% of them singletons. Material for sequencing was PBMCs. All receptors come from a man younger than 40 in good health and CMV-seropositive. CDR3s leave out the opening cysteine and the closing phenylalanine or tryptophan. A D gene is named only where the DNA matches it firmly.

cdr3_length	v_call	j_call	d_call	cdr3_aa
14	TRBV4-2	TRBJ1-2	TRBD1	ASSQEATGVNYGYT
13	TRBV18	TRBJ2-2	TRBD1	ASSSGTGDTGELF
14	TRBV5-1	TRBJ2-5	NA	ASSLAGQGWWETQY
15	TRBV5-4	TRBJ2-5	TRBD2	ASSLVPSGGAWETQY
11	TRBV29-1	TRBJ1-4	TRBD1	SVGDRGNEKLF
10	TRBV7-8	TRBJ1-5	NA	ASSLIGVPEH
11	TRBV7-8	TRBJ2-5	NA	ASSLAGRGTQY
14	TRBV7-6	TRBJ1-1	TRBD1	ASSPGTGWMNTEAF
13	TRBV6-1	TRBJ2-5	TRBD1	ASSTGQGAQETQY
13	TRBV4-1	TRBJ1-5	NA	ASSRVVGSNQPQH
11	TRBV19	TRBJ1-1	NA	ASSIKSGVQAF
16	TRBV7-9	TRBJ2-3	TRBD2	ASSSAGSGRPSTDTQY
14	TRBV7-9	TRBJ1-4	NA	ASSFLILAGEEKLF
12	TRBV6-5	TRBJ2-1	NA	ASSFDWFYNEQF
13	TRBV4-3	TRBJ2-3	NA	ASSQEAPSTDTQY
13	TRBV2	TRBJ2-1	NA	ASSLDWSSGNEQF
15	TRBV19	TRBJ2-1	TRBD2	ASSRQASGLSYNEQF
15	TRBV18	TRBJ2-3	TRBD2	ASSPLSPAGVLDTQY
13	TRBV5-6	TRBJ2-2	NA	ASSAVRGTGGELF
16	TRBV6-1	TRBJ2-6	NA	ASSEGALLYSGANVLT
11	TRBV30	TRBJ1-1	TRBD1	AWRATGTTEAF
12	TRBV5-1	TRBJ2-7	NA	ASSLREPPYEQY
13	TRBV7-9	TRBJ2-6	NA	ASSLLISGANVLT
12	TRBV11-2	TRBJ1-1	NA	ASIPRDSGTEAF
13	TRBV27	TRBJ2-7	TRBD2	ASSLWGGTKKEQY
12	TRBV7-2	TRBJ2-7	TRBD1	ASSSRQGDYEQY
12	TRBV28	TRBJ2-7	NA	ASSFRGSRFEQY
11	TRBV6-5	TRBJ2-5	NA	ASSSPGQETQY
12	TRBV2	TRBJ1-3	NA	ASSVGGVRNTIY
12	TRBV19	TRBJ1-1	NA	ASSYRVENTEAF
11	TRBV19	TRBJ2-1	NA	ASSIQNSGEQF
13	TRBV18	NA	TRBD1	ASSPPQGASYEQY
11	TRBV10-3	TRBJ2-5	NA	AISESGRITQY
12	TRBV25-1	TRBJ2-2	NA	ASTEQGSTGELF
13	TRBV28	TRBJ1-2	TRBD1	ASSLYVRGAYGYT
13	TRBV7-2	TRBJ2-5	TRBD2	ASSLQGGGAETQY
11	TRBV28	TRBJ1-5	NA	ASQDSSNQPQH
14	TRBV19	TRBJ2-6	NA	ASSIVGDSGANVLT
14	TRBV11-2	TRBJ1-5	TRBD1	ASSSYQGAFRQPQH
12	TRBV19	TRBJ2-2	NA	ASSIVPAAGELF
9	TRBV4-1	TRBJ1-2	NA	ASSPRGGYT
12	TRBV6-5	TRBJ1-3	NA	ASSPSGSGNTIY
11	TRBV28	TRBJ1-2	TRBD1	ASSGTGSYGYT
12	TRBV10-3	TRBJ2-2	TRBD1	AIRRTGLVGELF
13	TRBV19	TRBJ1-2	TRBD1	ASSRTGGTNYGYT
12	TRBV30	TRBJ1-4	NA	AWTPGQFNEKLF
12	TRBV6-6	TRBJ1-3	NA	ASLKRTSGNTIY
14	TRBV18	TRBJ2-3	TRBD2	ASSPQAGGGTDTQY
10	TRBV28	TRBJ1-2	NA	ASSTRQYGYT
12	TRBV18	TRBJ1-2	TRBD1	ASSADRANYGYT
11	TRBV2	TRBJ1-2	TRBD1	ASSRGPSYGYT